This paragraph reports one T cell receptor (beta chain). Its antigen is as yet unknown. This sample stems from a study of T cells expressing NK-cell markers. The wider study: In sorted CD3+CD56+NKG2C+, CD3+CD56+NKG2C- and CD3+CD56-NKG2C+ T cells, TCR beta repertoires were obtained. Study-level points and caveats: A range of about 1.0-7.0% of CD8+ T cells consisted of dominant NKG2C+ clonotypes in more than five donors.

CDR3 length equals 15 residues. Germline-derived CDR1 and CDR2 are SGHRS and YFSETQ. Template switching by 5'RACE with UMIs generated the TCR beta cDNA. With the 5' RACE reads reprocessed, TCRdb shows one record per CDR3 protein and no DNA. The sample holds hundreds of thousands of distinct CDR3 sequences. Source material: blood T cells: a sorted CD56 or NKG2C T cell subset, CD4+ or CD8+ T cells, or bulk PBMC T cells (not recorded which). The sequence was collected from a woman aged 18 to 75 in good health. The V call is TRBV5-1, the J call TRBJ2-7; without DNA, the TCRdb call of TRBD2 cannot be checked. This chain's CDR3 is CASTTLISGSSEQYF.